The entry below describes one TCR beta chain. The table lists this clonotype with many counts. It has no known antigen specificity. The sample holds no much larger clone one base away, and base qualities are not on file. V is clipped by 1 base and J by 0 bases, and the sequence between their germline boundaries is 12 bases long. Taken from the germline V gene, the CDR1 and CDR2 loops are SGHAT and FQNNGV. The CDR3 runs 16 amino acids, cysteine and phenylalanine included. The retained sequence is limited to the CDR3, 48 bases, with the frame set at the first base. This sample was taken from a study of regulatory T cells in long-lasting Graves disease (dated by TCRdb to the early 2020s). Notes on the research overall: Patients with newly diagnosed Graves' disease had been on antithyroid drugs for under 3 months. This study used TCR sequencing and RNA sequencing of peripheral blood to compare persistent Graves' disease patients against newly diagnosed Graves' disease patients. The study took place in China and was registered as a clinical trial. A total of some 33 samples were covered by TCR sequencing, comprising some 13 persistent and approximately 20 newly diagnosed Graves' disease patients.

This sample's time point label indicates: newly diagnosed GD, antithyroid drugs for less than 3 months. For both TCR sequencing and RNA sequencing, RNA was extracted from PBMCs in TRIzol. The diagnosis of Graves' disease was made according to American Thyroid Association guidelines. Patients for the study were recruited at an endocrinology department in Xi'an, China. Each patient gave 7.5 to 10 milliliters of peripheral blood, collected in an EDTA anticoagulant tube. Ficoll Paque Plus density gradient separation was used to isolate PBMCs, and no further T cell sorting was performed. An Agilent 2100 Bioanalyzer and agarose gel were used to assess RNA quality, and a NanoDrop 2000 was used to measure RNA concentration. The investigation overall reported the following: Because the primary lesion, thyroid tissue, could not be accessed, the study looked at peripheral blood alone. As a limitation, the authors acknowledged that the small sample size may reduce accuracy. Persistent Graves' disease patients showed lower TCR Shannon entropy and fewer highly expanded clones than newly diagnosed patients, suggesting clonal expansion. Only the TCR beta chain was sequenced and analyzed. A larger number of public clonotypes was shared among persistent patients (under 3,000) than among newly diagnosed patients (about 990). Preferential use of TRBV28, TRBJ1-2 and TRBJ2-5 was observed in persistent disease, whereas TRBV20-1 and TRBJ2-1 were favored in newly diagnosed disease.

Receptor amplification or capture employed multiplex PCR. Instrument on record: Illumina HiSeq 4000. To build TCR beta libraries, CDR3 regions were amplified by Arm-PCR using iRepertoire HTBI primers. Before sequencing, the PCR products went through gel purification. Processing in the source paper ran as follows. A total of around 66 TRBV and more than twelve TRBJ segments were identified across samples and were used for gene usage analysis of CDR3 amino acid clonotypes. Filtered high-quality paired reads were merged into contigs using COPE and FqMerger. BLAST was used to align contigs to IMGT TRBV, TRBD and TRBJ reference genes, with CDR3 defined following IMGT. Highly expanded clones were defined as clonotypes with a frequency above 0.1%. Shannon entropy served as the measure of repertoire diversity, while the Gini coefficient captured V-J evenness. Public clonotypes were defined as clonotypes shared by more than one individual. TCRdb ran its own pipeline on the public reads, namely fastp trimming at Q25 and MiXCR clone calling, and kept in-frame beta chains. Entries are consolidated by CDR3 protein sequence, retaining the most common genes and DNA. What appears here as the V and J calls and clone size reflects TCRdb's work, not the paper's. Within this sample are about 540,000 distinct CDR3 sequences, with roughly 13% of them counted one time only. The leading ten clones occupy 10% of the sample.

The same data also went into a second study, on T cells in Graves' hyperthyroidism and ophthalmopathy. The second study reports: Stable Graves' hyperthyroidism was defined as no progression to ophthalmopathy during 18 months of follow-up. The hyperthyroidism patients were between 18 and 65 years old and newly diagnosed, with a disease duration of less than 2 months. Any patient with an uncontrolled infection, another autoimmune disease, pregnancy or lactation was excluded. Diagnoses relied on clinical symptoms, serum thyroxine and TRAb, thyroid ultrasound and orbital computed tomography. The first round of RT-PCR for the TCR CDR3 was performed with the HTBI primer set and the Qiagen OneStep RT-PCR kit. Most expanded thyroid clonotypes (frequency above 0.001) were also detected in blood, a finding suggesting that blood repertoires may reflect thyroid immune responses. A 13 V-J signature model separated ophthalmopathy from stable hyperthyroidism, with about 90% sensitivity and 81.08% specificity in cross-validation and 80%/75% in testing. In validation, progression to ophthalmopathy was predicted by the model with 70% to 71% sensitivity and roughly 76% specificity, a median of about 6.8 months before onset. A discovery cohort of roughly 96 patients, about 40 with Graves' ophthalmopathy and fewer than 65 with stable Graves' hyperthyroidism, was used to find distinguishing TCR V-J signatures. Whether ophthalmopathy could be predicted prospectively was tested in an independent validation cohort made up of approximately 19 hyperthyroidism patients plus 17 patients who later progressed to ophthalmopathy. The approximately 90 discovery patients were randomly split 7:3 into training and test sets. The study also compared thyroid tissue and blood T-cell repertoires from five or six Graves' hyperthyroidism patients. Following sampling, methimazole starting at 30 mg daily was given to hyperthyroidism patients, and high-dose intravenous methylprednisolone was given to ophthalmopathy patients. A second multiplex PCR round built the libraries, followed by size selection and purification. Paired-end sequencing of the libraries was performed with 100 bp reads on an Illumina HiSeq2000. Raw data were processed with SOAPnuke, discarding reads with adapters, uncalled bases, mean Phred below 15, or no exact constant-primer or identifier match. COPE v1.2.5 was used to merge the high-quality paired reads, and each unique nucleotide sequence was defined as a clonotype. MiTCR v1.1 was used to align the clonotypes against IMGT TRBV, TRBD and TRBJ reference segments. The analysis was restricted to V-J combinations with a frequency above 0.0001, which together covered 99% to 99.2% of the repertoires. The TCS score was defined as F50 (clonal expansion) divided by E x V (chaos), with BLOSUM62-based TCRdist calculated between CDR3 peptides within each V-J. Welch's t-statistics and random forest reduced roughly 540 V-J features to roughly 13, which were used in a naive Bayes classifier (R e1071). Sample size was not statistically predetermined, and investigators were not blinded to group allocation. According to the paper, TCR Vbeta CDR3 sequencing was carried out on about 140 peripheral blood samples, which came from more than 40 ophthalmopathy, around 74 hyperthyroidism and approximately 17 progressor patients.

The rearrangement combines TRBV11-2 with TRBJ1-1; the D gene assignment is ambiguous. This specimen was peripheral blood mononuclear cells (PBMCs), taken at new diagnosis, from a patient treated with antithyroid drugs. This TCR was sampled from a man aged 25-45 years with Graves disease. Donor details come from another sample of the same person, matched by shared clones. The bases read TGTGCCAGCAGCTTAGTCTTGGCCCGTATGAACACTGAAGCTTTCTTT. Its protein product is CASSLVLARMNTEAFF.